One sample yielded the 9 T cell receptor beta chains listed below, sequenced in a study of T-cell reconstitution after alpha-beta-depleted transplantation in children. It was with unique molecular identifiers that the TCRbeta library was prepared. TCRdb independently ran MiXCR on the PCR reads; one entry per CDR3 protein. The data show under 150,000 distinct CDR3 sequences, with approximately 8.7% seen just once and around 24% held by the top ten. Sequencing used PBMCs, mostly from graft donor cells, obtained 180 days after TCRalphabeta/CD19-depleted stem cell transplant. These receptors all come from a girl younger than two who had a stem cell transplant for combined immunodeficiency, so the T cells may come from the graft donor.

The V gene is TRBV18, the J gene TRBJ2-7; a weak D match, TRBD2 (6 bases). The CDR3 spans 15 residues. Per the germline V gene, CDR1 is KGHSH and CDR2 is LQKENI. The V end was cut by 2 bases, the J end by 4 bases, with 15 bases between. CDR3 coding DNA: TGTGCCAGCTCACCATATGTCCGGGAGTTATACGAGCAGTACTTC. Residues: CASSPYVRELYEQYF.

This clonotype was observed a handful of times. The gene calls are TRBV10-3 and TRBJ2-7, with 13 bases that match TRBD2. This CDR3 contains 20 residues. Germline CDR1 is ENHRY and CDR2 is SYGVKD. The J segment lost 0 bases and the V segment lost 3 bases, leaving 14 bases of the junction unmatched. The CDR3 coding sequence is TGTGCCATCAGTGACTATCTGGGGACTAGCGGGACGACCTTCTCCTACGAGCAGTACTTC. Encoded protein: CAISDYLGTSGTTFSYEQYF.

The V gene is TRBV7-3, the J gene TRBJ2-3; D perhaps matches TRBD2 (5 bases). From germline, CDR1 is SGHTA and CDR2 FQGTGA. The CDR3 is made up of 14 amino acids. Trimming cost V 4 bases and J 2 bases, with 10 bases left between them. Written as DNA, the CDR3 is TGTGCCAGCAGCTCTAGCAGACACACAGATACGCAGTATTTT. This codes for CASSSSRHTDTQYF.

J is TRBJ1-1 and V is TRBV20-1; D may be TRBD1 (5 bases). This CDR3 is built from 13 residues. Per the germline V gene, CDR1 is DFQATT and CDR2 is SNEGSKA (reference sequence). Trimming shortened V by 6 bases and J by 3 bases, and 14 bases separated the two germline ends. CDR3 sequence reads: CSAARGLDTEAFF. In DNA form, the CDR3 reads TGCAGTGCCGCGCGGGGGTTGGACACTGAAGCTTTCTTT.

This clonotype has only a few counts. This rearrangement joins TRBV11-3 to TRBJ2-7; 9 nucleotides line up with TRBD2. Looked up from germline, CDR1 is SGHNT and CDR2 is YENEEA. Trimming removed 2 bases from V and 4 bases from J; junction bases left unmatched: 6. This CDR3 region has 15 residues. In DNA, the CDR3 is TGTGCCAGCAGCTTAAGGCTAGCGGGAAGGTACGAGCAGTACTTC. Residues: CASSLRLAGRYEQYF.

The chain links TRBV28 to TRBJ2-1, with D possibly TRBD1 on 6 matching bases. V lost 3 bases, J lost 8 bases, and 14 bases lay in between. CDR1 is MDHEN, CDR2 SYDVKM, per germline. CDR3 length equals 14 residues. The CDR3 loop is CASSFEQGWDEQFF. DNA for the CDR3: TGTGCCAGCAGTTTCGAACAGGGATGGGATGAGCAGTTCTTC. The full variable domain, completed using reference TRBV28 and TRBJ2-1, is DVKVTQSSRYLVKRTGEKVFLECVQDMDHENMFWYRQDPGLGLRLIYFSYDVKMKEKGDIPEGYSVSREKKERFSLILESASTNQTSMYLCASSFEQGWDEQFFGPGTRLTVL.

The CDR3 DNA reads TGTGCCAGCAGCTCCCTGGGGGTGGGAGAGACCCAGTACTTC. It encodes CASSSLGVGETQYF. The V call is TRBV7-3, the J call TRBJ2-5; either TRBD1 or TRBD2 may supply D (5 bases each). V was clipped by 4 bases and J by 4 bases, with 13 bases between them. CDR3 length: 14 amino acids. Per germline, CDR1 SGHTA and CDR2 FQGTGA. Full variable domain (outside the CDR3, taken from reference TRBV7-3 and TRBJ2-5): GAGVSQTPSNKVTEKGKYVELRCDPISGHTALYWYRQSLGQGPEFLIYFQGTGAADDSGLPNDRFFAVRPEGSVSTLKIQRTERGDSAVYLCASSSLGVGETQYFGPGTRLLVL.

In its sample, this clonotype was seen a few times. The V and J genes are TRBV7-3 and TRBJ2-5, with 7 bases aligning to TRBD1. This CDR3 spans 14 amino acids. Germline lookup yields CDR1 SGHTA and CDR2 FQGTGA. The V and J ends lost 4 bases and 2 bases, in that order; junction bases with no gene match: 4. CDR3 DNA sequence: TGTGCCAGCAGCTCCGGGACAGAACAAGAGACCCAGTACTTC. Translation gives CASSSGTEQETQYF.

In nucleotides, the CDR3 is TGTGCCAGCAGTCCTACCGGGACAATGAACGACGATGAGCAGTTCTTC. Its protein product is CASSPTGTMNDDEQFF. V and J are TRBV12-3 or TRBV12-4 and TRBJ2-1, with D possibly being TRBD1 (6 bases). This CDR3 region has 16 residues. V shed 5 bases and J shed 8 bases, with 22 bases lying between them.